The 18 T cell receptor beta chains given below trace back to one sample, sequenced in a study of T cell responses to AZD1222 COVID-19 vaccine. Data came from immunoSEQ multiplex PCR; TCRdb stores just in-frame clones and leaves some out. This sample has roughly 190,000 clones; roughly nine tenths occur once, and the top ten carry 3.5% to 4%. Sequencing was performed on peripheral blood, taken 28 days after the second dose of the MenACWY control vaccine. Receptor source: an adult who received the MenACWY meningococcal vaccine as a control.

CDR3 nucleotide sequence: TGTGCCAGCAGCTTTAGAACAGGGGGCCCAGATACGCAGTATTTT. Its translation: CASSFRTGGPDTQYF. The rearrangement uses TRBV11-3 and TRBJ2-3; TRBD1 matches at 9 bases. Germline-derived CDR1 and CDR2 are SGHNT and YENEEA. The CDR3 has 15 residues. V dropped 3 bases and J dropped 4; count of bases not matched to a gene: 5.

V usage is TRBV2 and J usage is TRBJ2-3; 7 nucleotides agree with TRBD2. With 7 bases clipped from V and 3 bases from J, the junction kept 4 bases outside the gene matches. Per germline, CDR1 SNHLY and CDR2 FYNNEI. This CDR3 contains 13 residues. Here the CDR3 DNA reads TGTGCCAGCAATCCGGGAGGTACAGATACGCAGTATTTT. This gives the protein CASNPGGTDTQYF. The full variable domain, in which reference TRBV2 and TRBJ2-3 provide the parts outside the CDR3, is EPEVTQTPSHQVTQMGQEVILRCVPISNHLYFYWYRQILGQKVEFLVSFYNNEISEKSEIFDDQFSVERPDGSNFTLKIRSTKLEDSAMYFCASNPGGTDTQYFGPGTRLTVL.

This chain uses TRBV27 with TRBJ2-1, with 8 bases identical to TRBD1. Germline CDR1 MNHEY, CDR2 SMNVEV (reference sequence). The CDR3 loop spans 15 amino acids. The V and J ends lost 6 bases and 7 bases, in that order; junction bases with no gene match: 11. The CDR3 region has the DNA TGTGCCAGCAGGGGAACCACCAGGGGGCTTAATGAGCAGTTCTTC. Translating gives CASRGTTRGLNEQFF.

V usage is TRBV27 and J usage is TRBJ2-3; 7 bases line up with TRBD2. CDR1 and CDR2 (germline): MNHEY, SMNVEV (reference sequence). This CDR3 is built from 12 residues. The J segment lost 5 bases and the V segment lost 9 bases, leaving 5 bases of the junction unmatched. Here the CDR3 DNA reads TGTGCCAGTTTGGGGGGGGGAGATACGCAGTATTTT. Protein: CASLGGGDTQYF.

This chain links TRBV5-8 with TRBJ2-1, with 7 bases fitting TRBD2. From germline, CDR1 is SGHTS and CDR2 YDEGEE. CDR3 length: 15 amino acids. J was trimmed by 8 bases and V by 7 bases; bases with no gene match: 15. DNA of the CDR3: TGTGCCAGCCTTCTACAGCGGGGACTGTCCGATGAGCAGTTCTTC. Protein product: CASLLQRGLSDEQFF.

Comments on this clone: The junction shows a germline mismatch at one end, possibly a read error. The chain carries TRBV6-6 and TRBJ2-7; 9 nucleotides line up with TRBD1. The V gene's germline CDR1 is MNHNY and CDR2 SVGAGI (reference sequence). This CDR3 spans 15 amino acids. The CDR3, as DNA: TGTGCCAGCAGTCCCAGGGACAGGGCCTCCCACGAGCAGTACTTC. This translates into CASSPRDRASHEQYF.

CDR3 DNA sequence: TGTGCCAGCAGGTACGGGGGTCAGGGTGTCTATGGCTACACCTTC. It encodes CASRYGGQGVYGYTF. The chain links TRBV27 to TRBJ1-2; D perhaps matches TRBD1 (5 bases). This CDR3 comprises 15 residues. With 6 bases removed from V and 4 bases from J, the gap between germline ends came to 18 bases. Germline V lookup: CDR1 MNHEY, CDR2 SMNVEV (reference sequence).

The chain has TRBV7-2 and TRBJ2-3, with TRBD2 matching 12 bases. CDR1 and CDR2 from the germline V gene are SGHTA and FQGNSA. This CDR3 has 15 amino acids. V lost 1 base, J lost 4 bases, and 0 bases stayed unmatched. CDR3 coding DNA: TGTGCCAGCAGCTTAGGACTAGCGGGAGCAGATACGCAGTATTTT. Amino acid sequence: CASSLGLAGADTQYF. The complete variable domain, with remaining parts taken from reference TRBV7-2 and TRBJ2-3, reads GAGVSQSPSNKVTEKGKDVELRCDPISGHTALYWYRQSLGQGLEFLIYFQGNSAPDKSGLPSDRFSAERTGGSVSTLTIQRTQQEDSAVYLCASSLGLAGADTQYFGPGTRLTVL.

The rearrangement uses TRBV12-3 or TRBV12-4 and TRBJ2-2; 8 bases are a match to TRBD2. The length of the CDR3 is 12 residues. V was pared by 7 bases and J by 10 bases, with 5 bases of the junction left unmatched. The CDR3 nucleotides are TGTGCCAGCAAGCAGCGGGAGCTGGAGCTGTTTTTT. Amino acids: CASKQRELELFF.

The chain links TRBV9 to TRBJ2-3, with a weak D call TRBD2 (6 bases). The CDR3 sequence is 13 residues long. Germline loops: CDR1 SGDLS, CDR2 YYNGEE. V was trimmed by 7 bases and J by 1 base, leaving 10 bases between them. CDR3 residues: CASGGMGTDTQYF. CDR3 sequence (DNA): TGTGCCAGCGGGGGGATGGGCACAGATACGCAGTATTTT.

V usage is TRBV18 and J usage is TRBJ2-7; TRBD1 matches at 7 bases. V shed 6 bases, J shed 2 bases, and the junction held 7 bases outside the gene matches. Germline values: CDR1 KGHSH, CDR2 LQKENI. The CDR3 has 14 amino acids. The CDR3 region is CASSPGTVPYEQYF. CDR3 nucleotide sequence: TGTGCCAGCTCCCCCGGGACAGTTCCCTACGAGCAGTACTTC.

The chain combines TRBV6-5 with TRBJ1-2; 7 positions agree with TRBD1. There are 15 residues in the CDR3. V lost 2 bases, J lost 3 bases, and 6 bases stayed unmatched. Germline-derived CDR1 and CDR2 are MNHEY and SVGAGI. CDR3 sequence: CASSYRGQGDYGYTF. CDR3 nucleotide sequence: TGTGCCAGCAGTTACCGGGGCCAGGGGGACTATGGCTACACCTTC.

The CDR3 bases are TGTGCCAGCAGCTTAACGGGTACAAAACTGTTTTTT. Protein: CASSLTGTKLFF. This chain joins TRBV7-9 and TRBJ1-4; D unresolved. CDR1 SEHNR and CDR2 FQNEAQ come from the germline V gene (reference sequence). The V gene lost 2 bases and the J gene lost 10 bases, with 8 bases spanning the gap. CDR3 length: 12 residues.

This clone occurred a few times. The chain combines TRBV12-5 with TRBJ2-4, with TRBD2 as a possible D gene (5 bases). The CDR3 has 19 residues. Per the germline V gene, CDR1 is LGHNT and CDR2 is FRNRAP. V was clipped by 3 bases and J by 2 bases, with 23 bases between them. The CDR3 here is CASGFLYPVRVATKNIQYF. For the CDR3, the DNA is TGTGCTAGTGGTTTCCTGTACCCTGTGAGGGTCGCGACCAAAAACATTCAGTACTTC.

The rearrangement links TRBV27 to TRBJ1-2; D remains unclear. The CDR3 consists of 13 residues. Trimming pared 5 bases from V and 5 bases from J, leaving 12 bases between. The germline V gene encodes CDR1 MNHEY and CDR2 SMNVEV (reference sequence). CDR3 nucleotides: TGTGCCAGCAGTAAGGACTGGGGTTATGGCTACACCTTC. Translated: CASSKDWGYGYTF.

This chain links TRBV28 with TRBJ2-7, with 11 bases lining up with TRBD1. Germline loops: CDR1 MDHEN, CDR2 SYDVKM. V lost 2 bases to trimming and J lost 6 bases; unmatched junction nucleotides: 3. This CDR3 is built from 14 residues. CDR3 in amino acids: CASSLVGTGGEQYF. In nucleotides, the CDR3 is TGTGCCAGCAGTTTAGTGGGGACAGGGGGCGAGCAGTACTTC.

CDR3 nucleotides: TGTGCCAGCAGCTTAGTCGGAGACTTCGGCACTGAAGCTTTCTTT. It translates to CASSLVGDFGTEAFF. This chain connects TRBV11-2 to TRBJ1-1; D is unclear. Trimming took 1 base from V and 4 from J, leaving 13 bases between them. The CDR3 is made up of 15 amino acids. The V gene's germline CDR1 is SGHAT and CDR2 FQNNGV.

The chain is built from TRBV11-2 and TRBJ2-5; 9 positions match TRBD1. The CDR3 consists of 14 residues. Germline V lookup: CDR1 SGHAT, CDR2 FQNNGV. Trimming took 5 bases from V and 7 from J; bases not matched to a gene: 8. This CDR3 is CASSPTRQGGTQYF. In DNA, the CDR3 is TGTGCCAGCAGCCCAACCCGACAGGGGGGGACCCAGTACTTC. The variable domain in full, completed from reference TRBV11-2 and TRBJ2-5, reads EAGVAQSPRYKIIEKRQSVAFWCNPISGHATLYWYQQILGQGPKLLIQFQNNGVVDDSQLPKDRFSAERLKGVDSTLKIQPAKLEDSAVYLCASSPTRQGGTQYFGPGTRLLVL.